Reported below is one TCR beta chain. This sample stems from a study of cytomegalovirus exposure and HLA in healthy donors. At the level of the study: Findings of an earlier analysis included 110 million or so unique TCR beta sequences from about 180 million T cells. About 85 million unique TCRs from HLA-typed donors were held in an early release of data.

The PCR was carried out with 60 Vbeta primers and 13 Jbeta primers. In the authors' workflow: Counted up in a later analysis, unique TCR beta chains came to about 80 million, with 9.5 million to 13 million shared. Profiling relied on immunoSEQ multiplex PCR, and the TCRdb table lists in-frame clones only, not all of them. V and J calls plus clone size are reproduced from that table; the DNA served to infer D and trimming. There are some 150,000 clones in the sample; roughly 64% occur only once, and less than 3.5% lies in the top ten. The CDR3 loop spans 13 amino acids. The ends lost 5 bases at V and 6 bases at J; junction bases unmatched: 5. CDR1 and CDR2 (germline): SGHAT, FQNNGV.

Sample: PBMCs. This rearrangement joins TRBV11-2 to TRBJ2-7; 9 bases are shared with TRBD1. The receptor was derived from a woman aged 30 to 39 in good health and CMV-seropositive. The CDR3, as DNA: TGTGCCAGCAGCCGGGACAGGGTCGGCGAGCAGTACTTC. This gives the protein CASSRDRVGEQYF.